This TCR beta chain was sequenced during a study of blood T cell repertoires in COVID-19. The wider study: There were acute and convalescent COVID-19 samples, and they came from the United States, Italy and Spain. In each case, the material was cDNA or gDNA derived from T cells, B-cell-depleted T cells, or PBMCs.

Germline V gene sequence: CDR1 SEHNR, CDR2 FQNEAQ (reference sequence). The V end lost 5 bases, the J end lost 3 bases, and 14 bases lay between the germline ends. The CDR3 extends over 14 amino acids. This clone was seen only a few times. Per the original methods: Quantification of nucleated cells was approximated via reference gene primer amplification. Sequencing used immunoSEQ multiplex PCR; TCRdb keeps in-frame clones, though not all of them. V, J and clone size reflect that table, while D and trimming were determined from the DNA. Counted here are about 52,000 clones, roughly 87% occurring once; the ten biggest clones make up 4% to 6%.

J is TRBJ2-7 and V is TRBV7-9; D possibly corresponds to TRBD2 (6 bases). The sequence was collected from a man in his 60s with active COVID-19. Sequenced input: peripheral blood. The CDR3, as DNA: TGTGCCAGCAGCAGAGGAGGGCGAGGCTACGAGCAGTACTTC. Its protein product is CASSRGGRGYEQYF.